The 6 T cell receptor beta chains in this list originate from one sample, sequenced in a study of blood T cell repertoires in COVID-19. The protocol was immunoSEQ multiplex PCR, while the TCRdb copy is restricted to in-frame clones and leaves out a portion. The sample comprises 140,000 to 150,000 clones, 79% of which are singletons, and over 7% rests with the top ten. Sequencing was done on a sample of peripheral blood. These receptors originate from a man over 45 with active or convalescent COVID-19.

The genes are TRBV9 and TRBJ2-7; D perhaps matches TRBD2 (5 bases). CDR3 length: 15 amino acids. The germline gives CDR1 SGDLS, CDR2 YYNGEE. V was pared by 0 bases and J by 4 bases, with 14 bases between. The DNA of the CDR3 is TGTGCCAGCAGCGTAGGGTCCGGAGGTCGGTACGAGCAGTACTTC. Protein product: CASSVGSGGRYEQYF.

The chain is built from TRBV6-5 and TRBJ2-7, with D perhaps TRBD1 (6 bases). CDR3 length equals 15 residues. The germline gives CDR1 MNHEY, CDR2 SVGAGI. Trimming pared 6 bases from V and 3 bases from J, leaving 18 bases between. CDR3 bases: TGTGCCAGCAGGGTTTGGGGGCCACAGTACTACGAGCAGTACTTC. This codes for CASRVWGPQYYEQYF.

This chain connects TRBV6-1 to TRBJ1-2; no firm D call. Trimming removed 2 bases at V and 13 bases at J, with 11 bases between. This CDR3 comprises 11 residues. CDR1 is MNHNS, CDR2 SASEGT, per germline. The CDR3 DNA is TGTGCCAGCAGTGAACTGCGGCCGTCCACCTTC. Encoded protein: CASSELRPSTF.

With respect to this clone: This sample also contains other DNA sequences that code for the same CDR3. The chain has TRBV6-5 and TRBJ2-2; TRBD2 matches 8 bases. The CDR3 length is 16 residues. Germline CDR1 and CDR2: MNHEY and SVGAGI. After removal of 2 bases from V and 4 bases from J, the junction contained 6 bases not matched to a gene. CDR3 amino acids: CASSYRGGWGTGELFF. DNA for the CDR3: TGTGCCAGCAGTTACCGGGGGGGTTGGGGCACCGGGGAGCTGTTTTTT.

The J gene is TRBJ1-5, the V gene TRBV7-2, with D perhaps TRBD1 (6 bases). This CDR3 is 18 amino acids long. Trimming stripped 5 bases from V and 0 bases from J, with 20 bases between. Germline assignment: CDR1 SGHTA and CDR2 FQGNSA. This CDR3 reads CASSTRQAPFHSNQPQHF. In nucleotides, the CDR3 is TGTGCCAGCAGCACCCGACAGGCGCCTTTTCATAGCAATCAGCCCCAGCATTTT.

The chain has TRBV24-1 and TRBJ2-1; maybe TRBD1 (6 bases). Trimming removed 1 base at V and 6 bases at J, with 9 bases between. Germline-derived CDR1 and CDR2 are KGHDR and SFDVKD. The CDR3 has 14 amino acids. The CDR3 region has the DNA TGTGCCACCAGTGATTTTACAGGGTTCAATGAGCAGTTCTTC. It is translated as CATSDFTGFNEQFF.